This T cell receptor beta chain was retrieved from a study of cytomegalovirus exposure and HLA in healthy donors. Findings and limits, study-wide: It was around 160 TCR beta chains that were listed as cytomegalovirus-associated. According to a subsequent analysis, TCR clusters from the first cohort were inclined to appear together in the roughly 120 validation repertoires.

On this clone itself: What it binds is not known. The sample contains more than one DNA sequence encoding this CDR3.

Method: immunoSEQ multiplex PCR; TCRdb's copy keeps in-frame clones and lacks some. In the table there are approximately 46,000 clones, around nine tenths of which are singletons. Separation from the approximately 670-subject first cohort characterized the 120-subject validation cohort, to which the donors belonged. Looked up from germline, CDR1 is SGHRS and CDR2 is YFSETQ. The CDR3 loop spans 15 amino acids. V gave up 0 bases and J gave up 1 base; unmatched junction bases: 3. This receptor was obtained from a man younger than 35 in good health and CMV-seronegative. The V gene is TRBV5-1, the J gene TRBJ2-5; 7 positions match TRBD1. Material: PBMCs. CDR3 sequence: CASSLGQGGQETQYF. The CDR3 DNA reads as TGCGCCAGCAGCTTGGGACAGGGTGGCCAAGAGACCCAGTACTTC.